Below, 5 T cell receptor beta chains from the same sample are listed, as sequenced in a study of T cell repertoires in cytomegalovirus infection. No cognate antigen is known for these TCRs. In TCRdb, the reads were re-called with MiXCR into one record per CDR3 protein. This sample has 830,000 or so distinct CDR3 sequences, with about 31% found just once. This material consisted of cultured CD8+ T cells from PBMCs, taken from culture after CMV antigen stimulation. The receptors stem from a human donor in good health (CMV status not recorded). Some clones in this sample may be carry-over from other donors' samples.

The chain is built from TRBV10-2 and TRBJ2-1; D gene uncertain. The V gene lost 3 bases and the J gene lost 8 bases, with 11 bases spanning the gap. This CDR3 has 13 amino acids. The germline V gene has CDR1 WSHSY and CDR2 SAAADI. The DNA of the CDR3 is TGCGCCAGCAGTGAAAGCGACTTTTATGAGCAGTTCTTC. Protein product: CASSESDFYEQFF.

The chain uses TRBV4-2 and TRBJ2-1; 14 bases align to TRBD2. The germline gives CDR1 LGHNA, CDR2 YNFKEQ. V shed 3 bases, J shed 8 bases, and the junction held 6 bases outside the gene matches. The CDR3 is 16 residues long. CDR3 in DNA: TGTGCCAGCAGCCAGCCGACTAGCGGGGGGGCTTATGAGCAGTTCTTC. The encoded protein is CASSQPTSGGAYEQFF.

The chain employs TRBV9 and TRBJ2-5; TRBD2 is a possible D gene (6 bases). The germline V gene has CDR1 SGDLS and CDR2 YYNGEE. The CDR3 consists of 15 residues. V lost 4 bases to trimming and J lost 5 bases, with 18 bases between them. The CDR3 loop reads CASSPSWGERETQYF. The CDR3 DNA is TGTGCCAGCAGCCCCAGTTGGGGGGAGAGGGAGACCCAGTACTTC.

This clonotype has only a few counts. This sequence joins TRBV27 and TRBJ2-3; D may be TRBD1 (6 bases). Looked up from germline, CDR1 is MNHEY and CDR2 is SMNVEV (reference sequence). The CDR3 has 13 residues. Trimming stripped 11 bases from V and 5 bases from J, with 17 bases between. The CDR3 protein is CAAGRQVIDTQYF. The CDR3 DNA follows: TGTGCCGCTGGGAGACAGGTTATAGATACGCAGTATTTT.

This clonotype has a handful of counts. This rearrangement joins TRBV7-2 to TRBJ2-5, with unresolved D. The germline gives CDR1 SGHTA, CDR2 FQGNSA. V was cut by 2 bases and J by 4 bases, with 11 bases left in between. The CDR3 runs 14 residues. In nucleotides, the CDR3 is TGTGCCAGCAGCTTATATACCGAAGGAGAGACCCAGTACTTC. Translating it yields CASSLYTEGETQYF. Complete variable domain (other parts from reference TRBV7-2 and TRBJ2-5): GAGVSQSPSNKVTEKGKDVELRCDPISGHTALYWYRQSLGQGLEFLIYFQGNSAPDKSGLPSDRFSAERTGGSVSTLTIQRTQQEDSAVYLCASSLYTEGETQYFGPGTRLLVL.